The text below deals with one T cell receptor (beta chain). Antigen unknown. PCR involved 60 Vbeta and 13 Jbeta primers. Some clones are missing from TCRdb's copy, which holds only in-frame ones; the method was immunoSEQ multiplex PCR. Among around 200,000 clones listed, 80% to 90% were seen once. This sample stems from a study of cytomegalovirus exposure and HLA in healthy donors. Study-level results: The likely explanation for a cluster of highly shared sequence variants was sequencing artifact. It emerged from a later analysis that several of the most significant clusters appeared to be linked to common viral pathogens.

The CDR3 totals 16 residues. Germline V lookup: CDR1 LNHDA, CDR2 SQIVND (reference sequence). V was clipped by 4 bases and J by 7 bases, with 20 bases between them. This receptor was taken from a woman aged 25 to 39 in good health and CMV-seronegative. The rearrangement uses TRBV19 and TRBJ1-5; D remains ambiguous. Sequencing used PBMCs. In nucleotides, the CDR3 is TGTGCCAGTAGTACTCTGACTTACACCTGGGAGCAGCCCCAGCATTTT. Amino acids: CASSTLTYTWEQPQHF.